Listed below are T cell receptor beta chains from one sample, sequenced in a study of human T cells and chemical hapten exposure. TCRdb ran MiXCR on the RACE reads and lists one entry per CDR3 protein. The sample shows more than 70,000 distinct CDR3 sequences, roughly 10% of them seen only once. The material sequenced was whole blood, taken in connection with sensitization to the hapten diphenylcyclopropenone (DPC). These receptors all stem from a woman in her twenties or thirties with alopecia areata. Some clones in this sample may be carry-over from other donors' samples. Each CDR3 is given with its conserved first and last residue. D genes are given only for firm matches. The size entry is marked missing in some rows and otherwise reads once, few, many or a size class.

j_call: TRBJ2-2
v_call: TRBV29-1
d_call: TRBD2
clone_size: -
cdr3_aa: CSVGLVAGVTTGELFF
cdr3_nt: TGCAGCGTGGGGTTGGTAGCGGGAGTAACGACCGGGGAGCTGTTTTTT

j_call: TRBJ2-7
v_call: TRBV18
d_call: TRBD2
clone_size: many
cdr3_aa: CASSQKREGPYEQYF
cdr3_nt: TGTGCCAGCTCACAGAAGCGGGAGGGCCCGTACGAGCAGTACTTC

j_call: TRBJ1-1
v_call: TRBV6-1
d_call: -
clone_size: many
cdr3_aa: CASSTGPFEAFF
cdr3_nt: TGTGCCAGCAGCACAGGGCCGTTTGAAGCTTTCTTT

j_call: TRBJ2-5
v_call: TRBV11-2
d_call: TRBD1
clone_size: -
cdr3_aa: CASSPQTGGLQETQYF
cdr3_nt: TGTGCCAGCAGCCCACAGACAGGGGGGCTACAAGAGACCCAGTACTTC

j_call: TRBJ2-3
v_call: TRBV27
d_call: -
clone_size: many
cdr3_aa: CASSSGTDTQYF
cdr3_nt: TGTGCCAGCAGTTCGGGCACAGATACGCAGTATTTT

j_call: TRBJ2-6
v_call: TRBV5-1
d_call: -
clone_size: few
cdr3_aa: CASTTVGGSGANVLTF
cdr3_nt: TGCGCCAGCACAACTGTTGGGGGCTCTGGGGCCAACGTCCTGACTTTC

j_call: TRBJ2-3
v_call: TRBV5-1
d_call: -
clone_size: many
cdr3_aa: CASSHQGDSSTDTQYF
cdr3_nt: TGCGCCAGCAGCCACCAGGGTGATTCTAGCACAGATACGCAGTATTTT

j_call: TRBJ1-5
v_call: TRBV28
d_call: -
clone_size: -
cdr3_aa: CASGGSNQPQHF
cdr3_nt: TGTGCCAGCGGGGGCAGCAATCAGCCCCAGCATTTT

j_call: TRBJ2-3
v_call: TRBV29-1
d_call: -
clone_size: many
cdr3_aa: CSVAVSVSTDTQYF
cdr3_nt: TGCAGCGTTGCGGTTAGCGTTAGCACAGACACGCAGTATTTT

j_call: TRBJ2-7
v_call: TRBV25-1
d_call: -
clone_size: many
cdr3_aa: CASSPVTYEQYF
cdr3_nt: TGTGCCAGCAGTCCAGTAACCTACGAGCAGTACTTC

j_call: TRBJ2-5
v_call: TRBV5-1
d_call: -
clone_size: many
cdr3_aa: CASSLAPEETQYF
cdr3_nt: TGCGCCAGCAGCTTGGCGCCAGAAGAGACCCAGTACTTC

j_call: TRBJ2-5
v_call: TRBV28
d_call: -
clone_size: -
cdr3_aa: CASSSPSTSSQTQYF
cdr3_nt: TGTGCCAGCAGTTCCCCCTCGACTTCAAGTCAGACCCAGTACTTC

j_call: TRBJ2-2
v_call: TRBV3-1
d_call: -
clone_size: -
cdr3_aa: CASSQGEKDGELFF
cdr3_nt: TGTGCCAGCAGCCAAGGTGAAAAGGACGGGGAGCTGTTTTTT

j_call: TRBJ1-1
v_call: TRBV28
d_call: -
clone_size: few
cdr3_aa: CASRSPNTEAFF
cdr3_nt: TGTGCCAGTAGATCCCCGAACACTGAAGCTTTCTTT

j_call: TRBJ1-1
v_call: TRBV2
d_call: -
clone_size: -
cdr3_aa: CATPLENTEAFF
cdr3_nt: TGTGCCACCCCCTTGGAGAACACTGAAGCTTTCTTT

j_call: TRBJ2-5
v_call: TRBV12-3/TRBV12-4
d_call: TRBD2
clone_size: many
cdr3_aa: CASSPREGKTQYF
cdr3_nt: TGTGCCAGCAGTCCCCGGGAGGGAAAGACCCAGTACTTC

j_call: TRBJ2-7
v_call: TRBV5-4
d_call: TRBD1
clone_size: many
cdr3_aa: CASSFWDRAYEQYF
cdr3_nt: TGTGCCAGCAGCTTTTGGGACAGGGCCTACGAGCAGTACTTC

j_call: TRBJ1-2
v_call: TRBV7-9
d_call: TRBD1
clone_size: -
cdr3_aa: CASSGKQGPTYGYTF
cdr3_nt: TGTGCCAGCAGCGGGAAACAGGGGCCAACATATGGCTACACCTTC

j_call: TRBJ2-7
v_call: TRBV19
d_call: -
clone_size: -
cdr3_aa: CASSIRGNHDEQYF
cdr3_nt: TGTGCCAGTAGTATCCGAGGGAACCACGACGAGCAGTACTTC

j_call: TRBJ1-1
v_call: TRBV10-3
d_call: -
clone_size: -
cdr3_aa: CAISESGGGNTEAFF
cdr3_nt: TGTGCCATCAGTGAGTCGGGAGGGGGAAACACTGAAGCTTTCTTT

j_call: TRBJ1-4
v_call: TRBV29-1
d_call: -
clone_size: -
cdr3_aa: CSVVGWAGGHYATNEKLFF
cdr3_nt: TGCAGCGTTGTTGGATGGGCGGGCGGACACTATGCAACTAATGAAAAACTGTTTTTT

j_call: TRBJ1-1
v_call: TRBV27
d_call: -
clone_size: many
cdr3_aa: CASSRPFKDRPNTEAFF
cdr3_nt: TGTGCCAGCAGCCGCCCCTTCAAAGACAGGCCGAACACTGAAGCTTTCTTT

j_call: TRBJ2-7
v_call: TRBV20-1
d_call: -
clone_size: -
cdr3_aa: CSARAYRDADSYEQYF
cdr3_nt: TGCAGTGCTAGAGCTTACCGGGACGCGGACTCCTACGAGCAGTACTTC

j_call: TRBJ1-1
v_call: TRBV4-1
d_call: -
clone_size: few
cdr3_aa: CASSQETGVAGTEAFF
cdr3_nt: TGCGCCAGCAGCCAAGAAACGGGGGTCGCGGGTACTGAAGCTTTCTTT

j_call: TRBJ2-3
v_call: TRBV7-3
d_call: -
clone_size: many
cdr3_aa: CASSWNSPDTQYF
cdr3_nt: TGTGCCAGCAGCTGGAACTCCCCAGATACGCAGTATTTT

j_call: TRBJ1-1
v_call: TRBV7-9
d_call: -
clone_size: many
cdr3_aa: CASSINTEAFF
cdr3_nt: TGTGCCAGCAGCATCAACACTGAAGCTTTCTTT